This is a list of T cell receptor beta chains from one sample in a study of cytotoxic CD8 clonotypes in ibrutinib-treated CLL. Using immunoSEQ multiplex PCR, the repertoire was profiled, and TCRdb retains in-frame clones only, with some absent. The sample contains 270,000 or so clones, more than 70% of which appear only once. Sequences were derived from PBMCs, sampled at disease progression, from a patient treated with ibrutinib. The receptors shown here come from a human donor with chronic lymphocytic leukemia. CDR3s include the opening cysteine and the closing phenylalanine or tryptophan. The D gene is left open where the match is weak. Not all rows give a size; the values are once, few, many and, for expanded clones, a class.

TRBV20-1,TRBJ2-1,.,.,TGCAGCTCCCCCTCCTACAATGAGCAGTTCTTC,CSSPSYNEQFF
TRBV29-1,TRBJ2-1,.,.,TGCAGCGTTAAGGACACAATTATCTACAATGAGCAGTTCTTC,CSVKDTIIYNEQFF
TRBV13,TRBJ2-4,.,.,TGTGCCAGCAGCGTAGGAGCGACAGGGAGGAACATTCAGTACTTC,CASSVGATGRNIQYF
TRBV2,TRBJ1-2,TRBD1,few,TGTGCCAGCAGGGGAATGATGGCAGGGGGTGGCTACACCTTC,CASRGMMAGGGYTF
TRBV29-1,TRBJ2-1,.,.,TGCAGCGTTCCCACCTACAGGGCCAACAATGAGCAGTTCTTC,CSVPTYRANNEQFF
TRBV5-1,TRBJ1-2,.,.,TGCGCCAGCAGCTGGGGCTTCGGGATTGACAACTATGGCTACACCTTC,CASSWGFGIDNYGYTF
TRBV25-1,TRBJ2-5,.,.,TGTGCCAGCAGTAAGTCTGGGGTTTCGGAGACCCAGTACTTC,CASSKSGVSETQYF
TRBV6-1,TRBJ1-2,.,.,TGTGCCAGCAAGATTCTGGACACCGCTAACTATGGCTACACCTTC,CASKILDTANYGYTF
TRBV7-9,TRBJ2-3,.,.,TGTGCCAGCAGCGGAGACAAGACAGATACGCAGTATTTT,CASSGDKTDTQYF
TRBV19,TRBJ2-3,.,once,TGTGCCAGTAGTACGGGACCTCAAGATACGCAGTATTTT,CASSTGPQDTQYF
TRBV13,TRBJ2-5,.,.,TGTGCCAGCAGCTTGTTTCCCGGGAAACAAGAGACCCAGTACTTC,CASSLFPGKQETQYF
TRBV7-9,TRBJ1-2,TRBD1,.,TGTGCCAGCAGCTTAGGCCAACAGGGGTCAGGTGGCTACACCTTC,CASSLGQQGSGGYTF
TRBV5-6,TRBJ2-2,TRBD1,.,TGTGCCAGCAGTCCCGACAGGGGGTTCACCGGGGAGCTGTTTTTT,CASSPDRGFTGELFF
TRBV13,TRBJ2-7,.,.,TGTGCCAGCAGCTTAATCAGGGACGAGCAGTACTTC,CASSLIRDEQYF
TRBV13,TRBJ2-1,.,once,TGTGCCAGCAGCTTAAGGGACTCAGAGCAGTTCTTC,CASSLRDSEQFF
TRBV20-1,TRBJ2-7,.,.,TGCAGTGCTAGATCGGGATACGAGCAGTACTTC,CSARSGYEQYF
TRBV2,TRBJ1-2,TRBD1,.,TGTGCCAGCAATGACAGGGAAAGAGGAGTAGGCTACACCTTC,CASNDRERGVGYTF
TRBV19,TRBJ1-5,.,.,TGTGCCAGTAGTGATGTATGGGATGGCAATCAGCCCCAGCATTTT,CASSDVWDGNQPQHF
TRBV5-1,TRBJ1-2,TRBD1,.,TGCGCCAGCAGCCTTACGAGTGGGACAGACTATGGCTACACCTTC,CASSLTSGTDYGYTF
TRBV29-1,TRBJ1-2,TRBD1,few,TGCAGCGTGGGACAGGGTCGTGACTATGGCTACACCTTC,CSVGQGRDYGYTF
TRBV27,TRBJ2-1,.,.,TGTGCCAGCAGTTTAGCTCAGGGCTATGAGCAGTTCTTC,CASSLAQGYEQFF
TRBV6-1,TRBJ2-2,TRBD2,.,TGTGCCAGCAGTGAATTCCCCCCAGCGGGGGGGCGCACCGGGGAGCTGTTTTTT,CASSEFPPAGGRTGELFF
TRBV2,TRBJ2-3,.,.,TGTGCCAGCAGTGAGGAGCGCACAGATACGCAGTATTTT,CASSEERTDTQYF
TRBV11-2,TRBJ1-3,.,.,TGTGCCAGCAGCCACCTATGGGGGGGTCGAGGTGGAAACACCATATATTTT,CASSHLWGGRGGNTIYF
TRBV5-6,TRBJ1-2,.,.,TGTGCCAGCAGCCCGCCGACCCTGACCTATGGCTACACCTTC,CASSPPTLTYGYTF
TRBV2,TRBJ2-2,.,.,TGTGCCAGCAAGGGAGGCCTTTCGAACACCGGGGAGCTGTTTTTT,CASKGGLSNTGELFF
TRBV10-3,TRBJ2-5,TRBD1,.,TGTGCCATCAGAGGACAGGACCAAGAGACCCAGTACTTC,CAIRGQDQETQYF
TRBV2,TRBJ2-1,.,few,TGTGCCAGCAGTCCACAGTACAATGAGCAGTTCTTC,CASSPQYNEQFF
TRBV7-9,TRBJ2-3,.,.,TGTGCCAGCAGCTTAGCTTATACGCAGTATTTT,CASSLAYTQYF
TRBV5-1,TRBJ2-2,TRBD2,few,TGCGCCAGCAGCTATGGCGCGGGAGTGAACACCGGGGAGCTGTTTTTT,CASSYGAGVNTGELFF
TRBV15,TRBJ2-4,.,.,TGTGCCACCAGCAGAGATGGAGGGGTGTACGCCAAAAACATTCAGTACTTC,CATSRDGGVYAKNIQYF